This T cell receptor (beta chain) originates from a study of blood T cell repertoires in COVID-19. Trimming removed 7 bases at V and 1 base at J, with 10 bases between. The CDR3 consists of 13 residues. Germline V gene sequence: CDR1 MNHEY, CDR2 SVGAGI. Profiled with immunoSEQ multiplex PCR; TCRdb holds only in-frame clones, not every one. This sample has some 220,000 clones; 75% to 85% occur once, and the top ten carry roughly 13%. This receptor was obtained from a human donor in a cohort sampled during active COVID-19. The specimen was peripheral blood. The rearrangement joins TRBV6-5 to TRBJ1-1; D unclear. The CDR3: CASTERGNTEAFF. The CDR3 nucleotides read TGTGCCAGCACCGAGAGAGGGAACACTGAAGCTTTCTTT.